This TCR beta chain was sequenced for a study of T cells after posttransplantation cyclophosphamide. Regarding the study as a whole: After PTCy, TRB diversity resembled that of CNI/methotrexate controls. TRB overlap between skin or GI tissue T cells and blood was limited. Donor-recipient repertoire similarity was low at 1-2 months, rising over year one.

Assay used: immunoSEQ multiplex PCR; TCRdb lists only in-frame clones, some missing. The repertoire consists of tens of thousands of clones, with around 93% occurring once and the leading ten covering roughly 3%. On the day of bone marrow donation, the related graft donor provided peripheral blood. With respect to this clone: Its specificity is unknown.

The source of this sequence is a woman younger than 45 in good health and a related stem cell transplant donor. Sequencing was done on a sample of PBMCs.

The CDR3 protein is CASSLGRVGSPLHF. The CDR3 DNA follows: TGTGCCAGCAGCTTGGGCAGGGTAGGATCACCCCTCCACTTT. The rearrangement uses TRBV11-2 and TRBJ1-6, with D perhaps TRBD1 (5 bases). The CDR3 loop spans 14 amino acids. Per the germline V gene, CDR1 is SGHAT and CDR2 is FQNNGV. Trimming pared 3 bases from V and 10 bases from J, leaving 13 bases between.